The TCR beta chain described here comes from a study of T cell responses to AZD1222 COVID-19 vaccine. Broader study findings: The donors showed a predominance of white British ancestry and of females, with possible underestimation of clonal diversity.

Using immunoSEQ multiplex PCR, the repertoire was profiled, and TCRdb retains in-frame clones only, with some absent. This table holds 120,000 to 150,000 clones, 89% found once. Remarks on this clone: What it recognizes is unknown.

Material: peripheral blood, obtained on day 0 of AZD1222 vaccination. This sequence originates from an adult in good health.

The CDR3 loop is CASSPSDRGGYGYTF. Here the CDR3 DNA reads TGTGCCAGCAGCCCGAGCGACAGGGGGGGCTATGGCTACACCTTC. The chain has TRBV7-8 and TRBJ1-2, with TRBD1 matching over 9 bases. The CDR3 runs 15 residues. CDR1 SGHVS and CDR2 FQNEAQ come from the germline V gene. The V and J ends lost 5 bases and 4 bases, in that order; junction bases with no gene match: 8.